This is a list of T cell receptor beta chains from one sample in a study of T-cell memory formation after mild COVID-19. MiXCR, run by TCRdb on the 5' RACE reads, gives a single entry per CDR3 protein. Of about 430,000 distinct CDR3 sequences in the sample, roughly a quarter were seen once. The specimen sequenced was PBMCs or a T cell subset sorted from them (not recorded which). These receptor sequences come from an adult woman who had mild COVID-19 (a few samples of this study predate the infection). Cell type and time point are not known. The CDR3 runs from the conserved cysteine through the conserved F or W. The D gene is left open where the match is weak. Clone size, where shown, is once, few, many, or a class for clones that have expanded.

>NA|TRBJ1-2|TRBV5-6|NA
TGTGCCAGCAGCCCTCCGCCACCCGGCTATGGCTACACCTTC
CASSPPPPGYGYTF
>few|TRBJ1-1|TRBV7-9|NA
TGTGCCAGCAGCCCGTCCCAAGGGACACCAAGGGGAACTGAAGCTTTCTTT
CASSPSQGTPRGTEAFF
>NA|TRBJ2-3|TRBV7-2|TRBD2
TGTGCCAGCAGCTTCCGACTAGCGGGAGGGCCGAAAGATACGCAGTATTTT
CASSFRLAGGPKDTQYF
>few|TRBJ2-1|TRBV18|TRBD2
TGTGCCAGCTCACCACCGGGTAGCGGGGGGGCTCACAATGAGCAGTTCTTC
CASSPPGSGGAHNEQFF
>NA|TRBJ1-1|TRBV29-1|NA
TGCAGCGTTGTGGGGGCAGTGCCTGAAGCTTTCTTT
CSVVGAVPEAFF
>few|TRBJ2-7|TRBV27|TRBD1
TGTGCCAGCAGTATGACAGGGGGGAGCCTCAACGTCTACGAGCAGTACTTC
CASSMTGGSLNVYEQYF
>NA|TRBJ2-1|TRBV18|NA
TGTGCCAGCTCACCACCGACAAACACTGGGCGAGGCGAGCAGTTCTTC
CASSPPTNTGRGEQFF
>few|TRBJ1-5|TRBV7-9|NA
TGTGCCAGCAGCCCTAGTGGGGGGCAACAGCCCCAGCATTTT
CASSPSGGQQPQHF
>many|TRBJ2-7|TRBV11-2|NA
TGTGCCAGCAGCCTTGCCCTAGGGCCCTACGAGCAGTACTTC
CASSLALGPYEQYF
>NA|TRBJ2-3|TRBV12-3/TRBV12-4|TRBD2
TGTGCCAGCAGCCCCGGGACTAGCACGCAGTATTTT
CASSPGTSTQYF
>NA|TRBJ2-7|TRBV14|NA
TGTGCCAGCAGCCAATCGAGGCAGTACTCCTACGAGCAGTACTTC
CASSQSRQYSYEQYF
>NA|TRBJ2-7|TRBV29-1|TRBD1
TGCAGCGTTGAAGATCCAGGGGGCATCTACGAGCAGTACTTC
CSVEDPGGIYEQYF
>NA|TRBJ2-7|TRBV6-2/TRBV6-3|NA
TGTGCCAGCACCCTCCTATACTATTCCGAGCAGTACTTC
CASTLLYYSEQYF
>few|TRBJ2-3|TRBV20-1|TRBD1
TGCAGTGTTGCTTCTCCGGGACAGGGGACAGATACGCAGTATTTT
CSVASPGQGTDTQYF